Presented here are 3 T cell receptor beta chains from one specimen sequenced in a study of OX40 agonist ivuxolimab in advanced cancers. Assay used: immunoSEQ multiplex PCR; TCRdb lists only in-frame clones, some missing. This sample has nearly 65,000 clones, with about 90% found just once. This sample comprised CD4+ or CD8+ T cells sorted from blood, obtained in a trial of the OX40 agonist ivuxolimab. These receptors all come from an adult with an advanced solid tumor such as melanoma, head and neck, liver or kidney cancer.

V gene TRBV19 combines with J gene TRBJ2-1; 12 bases agree with TRBD2. Per germline, CDR1 LNHDA and CDR2 SQIVND (reference sequence). There are 14 residues in the CDR3. V lost 6 bases and J lost 10; bases outside the gene matches: 7. The DNA for the CDR3 is TGTGCCAGTAGCCTAGCGGGGGGGACCTGGGAGCAGTTCTTC. It encodes CASSLAGGTWEQFF.

The rearrangement joins TRBV4-1 to TRBJ2-7; 9 bases agree with TRBD1. J gave up 6 bases and V 4 bases, and 4 bases lay outside the gene matches. The CDR3 spans 13 residues. CDR1 and CDR2 from the germline V gene are MGHRA and YSYEKL. For the CDR3, the DNA is TGCGCCAGCAGCCGAATGACAGGGGGCGAGCAGTACTTC. Translation: CASSRMTGGEQYF.

This clone was seen once. CDR3 sequence reads: CASRPSTSGSYEQYF. CDR3 sequence (DNA): TGTGCCAGCAGACCCTCGACTAGCGGTTCGTACGAGCAGTACTTC. The chain uses TRBV6-5 and TRBJ2-7; TRBD2 matches 9 bases. The CDR3 covers 15 residues. The V segment lost 6 bases and the J segment 4 bases; nucleotides outside the gene matches: 10. Germline CDR1 and CDR2: MNHEY and SVGAGI.